A selection of T cell receptor beta chains follows, all from one sample in a study of T cells in Graves' hyperthyroidism and ophthalmopathy. Using its own MiXCR run on the multiplex PCR reads, TCRdb lists one record per CDR3 protein. The data hold some 560,000 distinct CDR3 sequences, with around 13% observed a single time. Sequences were obtained from blood. Receptors were obtained from a woman between 35 and 50 years old with Graves' hyperthyroidism. Both conserved end residues are part of each CDR3. D genes are given only for firm matches. The size of a clone is reported for some rows only, either as once, few or many, or as a class for expanded clones.

cdr3_nt | cdr3_aa | j_call | clone_size | d_call | v_call
TGCGCCAGCAGCTTGGTACCCCATGAGCAGTTCTTC | CASSLVPHEQFF | TRBJ2-1 | many | . | TRBV5-1
TGCGCCAGCAGACTGGGGGAGAGCTCCTACAATGAGCAGTTCTTC | CASRLGESSYNEQFF | TRBJ2-1 | . | . | TRBV5-1
TGTGCCAGTAGCCGGGACAGCCTCTCTGGAAACACCATATATTTT | CASSRDSLSGNTIYF | TRBJ1-3 | . | TRBD1 | TRBV19
TGTGCCACCAGCAGAGATATAGACAATCAGCCCCAGCATTTT | CATSRDIDNQPQHF | TRBJ1-5 | many | . | TRBV15
TGTGCCAGTAGTATGGAAAATTCACCCCTCCACTTT | CASSMENSPLHF | TRBJ1-6 | . | . | TRBV19
TGTGCCAGCAGCCCCTCCGTGGCAGGCACAGATACGCAGTATTTT | CASSPSVAGTDTQYF | TRBJ2-3 | many | . | TRBV7-9
TGTGCCACCAGCAGCGGGACTAGCGGGAACCATGAGCAGTTCTTC | CATSSGTSGNHEQFF | TRBJ2-1 | . | TRBD2 | TRBV15
TGTGCCAGCAGCTTACGGCAGGGAAGAGGTGGCTACACCTTC | CASSLRQGRGGYTF | TRBJ1-2 | few | . | TRBV7-2
TGTGCCACCAAAAAAACCAGGGCAGTCGGAACCTACAATGAGCAGTTCTTC | CATKKTRAVGTYNEQFF | TRBJ2-1 | many | . | TRBV2
TGTGCCAGCAGTTACGACGGACAGGTCTCTTTCTTT | CASSYDGQVSFF | TRBJ1-1 | many | TRBD1 | TRBV6-6
TGTGCCAGCAGCTTATGGACTAGCGGGATAGACAATGAGCAGTTCTTC | CASSLWTSGIDNEQFF | TRBJ2-1 | . | TRBD2 | TRBV7-8
TGTGCCAGCAGCTTAGAAACAGGGGCCCCCTACAATGAGCAGTTCTTC | CASSLETGAPYNEQFF | TRBJ2-1 | many | TRBD1 | TRBV11-1
TGTGCCAGCAGTGATTCGGTCTCGCGCTATAATTCACCCCTCCACTTT | CASSDSVSRYNSPLHF | TRBJ1-6 | many | . | TRBV2
TGCAGTGCTAGAGATGTTCTAAAGGGGACTGCATACAATGAGCAGTTCTTC | CSARDVLKGTAYNEQFF | TRBJ2-1 | many | . | TRBV20-1
TGTGCCAGCAGTTTAGCTAGCGCATCGTCCTACGGGCAGTACTTC | CASSLASASSYGQYF | TRBJ2-7 | few | . | TRBV27
TGTGCCAGCAGCCAGGACAGGGGAATCTCCTACGAGCAGTACTTC | CASSQDRGISYEQYF | TRBJ2-7 | many | TRBD1 | TRBV14
TGTGCCACCCATAGCGGGAGGGCGAGCACCGGGGAGCTGTTTTTT | CATHSGRASTGELFF | TRBJ2-2 | . | TRBD2 | TRBV27
TGTGCCAGTAGTTTTCGACAGGGAAATGGCTACACCTTC | CASSFRQGNGYTF | TRBJ1-2 | few | TRBD1 | TRBV19
TGTGCCAGCATGCCCGTTGGGCAGCCTAGCTCCTACGAGCAGTACTTC | CASMPVGQPSSYEQYF | TRBJ2-7 | many | . | TRBV28
TGTGCCAGCAGCTTCTCCAGTACGAACACCGGGGAGCTGTTTTTT | CASSFSSTNTGELFF | TRBJ2-2 | . | . | TRBV5-4